Listed below are T cell receptor beta chains from one sample, sequenced in a study of OX40 agonist ivuxolimab in advanced cancers. TCRdb's copy holds only in-frame clones and misses some; the assay was immunoSEQ multiplex PCR. The sample has around 31,000 clones, around nine tenths seen once. The material sequenced was CD4+ or CD8+ T cells sorted from blood, taken in a trial of the OX40 agonist ivuxolimab. These receptors originate from an adult with an advanced solid tumor such as melanoma, head and neck, liver or kidney cancer. The CDR3 runs from the conserved cysteine through the conserved F or W. D genes are given only for firm matches. Clone size is stated in some rows and not others, as once, few, many or a class when expanded.

V	D	J	size	DNA	CDR3
TRBV2	-	TRBJ1-1	-	TGTGCCAGCAGTGAAAGGGACACTGAAGCTTTCTTT	CASSERDTEAFF
TRBV7-3	-	TRBJ2-2	-	TGTGCCAGCAGCTCCACCGGGGAGCTGTTTTTT	CASSSTGELFF
TRBV30	-	TRBJ2-1	-	TGTGCCAGCGCAGCTGGCAATGAGCAGTTCTTC	CASAAGNEQFF
TRBV6-1	-	TRBJ1-5	-	TGTGCCAGCAGTGAATGGACCCGTATTTATAGCAATCAGCCCCAGCATTTT	CASSEWTRIYSNQPQHF
TRBV6-1	-	TRBJ1-2	-	TGTGCCAGCAGTGAGATGAGGTGGGTTGACTATGGCTACACCTTC	CASSEMRWVDYGYTF
TRBV29-1	TRBD2	TRBJ2-5	-	TGCAGCGTTGAATCGGGACTAGCGAGTGGGGAGACCCAGTACTTC	CSVESGLASGETQYF
TRBV2	-	TRBJ2-1	once	TGTGCCAGCAGTGAAGCTCCGACAGCTATAACTTACAATGAGCAGTTCTTC	CASSEAPTAITYNEQFF
TRBV5-4	-	TRBJ1-2	once	TGTGCCAGCAGCTGGAGCGTTGGGGGTGGCTACACCTTC	CASSWSVGGGYTF
TRBV28	-	TRBJ2-6	-	TGTGCCAGCAGTCCCGGGACCTCTGGGGCCAACGTCCTGACTTTC	CASSPGTSGANVLTF
TRBV4-2	-	TRBJ2-6	-	TGTGCCAGCAGCCAAGATAGCTCTGGGGCCAACGTCCTGACTTTC	CASSQDSSGANVLTF
TRBV9	TRBD1	TRBJ1-1	-	TGTGCCAGCAGCCCGACAGGGGGCCTGAACACTGAAGCTTTCTTT	CASSPTGGLNTEAFF
TRBV18	TRBD2	TRBJ2-3	-	TGTGCCAGCTCACCAACGGGGACTAGCTTGACCGACACAGATACGCAGTATTTT	CASSPTGTSLTDTDTQYF
TRBV18	-	TRBJ2-7	-	TGTGCCAGCTCACTCGACAGCTACGAGCAGTACTTC	CASSLDSYEQYF
TRBV6-1	-	TRBJ1-1	-	TGTGCCAGCAGGGATGGTGACAGGCTGAACACTGAAGCTTTCTTT	CASRDGDRLNTEAFF
TRBV10-2	-	TRBJ2-3	-	TGCGCCAGCACCGAGGGTGGGGGCGGTACCGGAGATACGCAGTATTTT	CASTEGGGGTGDTQYF
TRBV28	TRBD2	TRBJ2-1	-	TGTGCCAGCAGCGCTCTGGGGCGGGAGGGCCTCTACAATGAGCAGTTCTTC	CASSALGREGLYNEQFF
TRBV15	-	TRBJ2-2	-	TGTGCCACCAGCAGAGGAGTTAGGGAACAGGACACCGGGGAGCTGTTTTTT	CATSRGVREQDTGELFF
TRBV27	-	TRBJ2-2	few	TGTGCCAGCAGTTTAGGCGACGGTACCGGGGAGCTGTTTTTT	CASSLGDGTGELFF
TRBV7-6	-	TRBJ2-5	once	TGTGCCAGCAGCTTAGCGGGTTTCCCACAAGAGACCCAGTACTTC	CASSLAGFPQETQYF
TRBV4-3	TRBD1	TRBJ2-7	-	TGCGCCAGCAGCCAAGATAGGACAGGCCTCTACGAGCAGTACTTC	CASSQDRTGLYEQYF
TRBV7-6	TRBD1	TRBJ2-3	few	TGTGCCAGCAGCTTAGGGACAGGGCACACAGATACGCAGTATTTT	CASSLGTGHTDTQYF
TRBV27	TRBD2	TRBJ2-5	-	TGTGCCAGCAGGAGGGGCCCGGGACTAGTGTGGGAGACCCAGTACTTC	CASRRGPGLVWETQYF
TRBV15	-	TRBJ2-1	-	TGTGCCACCAGCGACACAGGGGGGGACTACAATGAGCAGTTCTTC	CATSDTGGDYNEQFF
TRBV28	-	TRBJ1-5	-	TGTGCCAGCACCCTCGACACCTATAGCAATCAGCCCCAGCATTTT	CASTLDTYSNQPQHF
TRBV30	-	TRBJ2-7	-	TGTGCCTGCCAGGGGCCGGGGCACCACGAGCAGTACTTC	CACQGPGHHEQYF
TRBV5-1	TRBD2	TRBJ2-3	-	TGCGCCAGCAGCTTTAGCGGGAGGGGCACAGATACGCAGTATTTT	CASSFSGRGTDTQYF
TRBV11-3	-	TRBJ2-3	-	TGTGCCAGCAGCTATGTGGCCACAGATACGCAGTATTTT	CASSYVATDTQYF
TRBV11-2	TRBD2	TRBJ2-2	-	TGTGCCACCGCGGGACTAGCGGGAGGTCACACCGGGGAGCTGTTTTTT	CATAGLAGGHTGELFF
TRBV29-1	-	TRBJ1-1	-	TGCAGCGCCTTTCAGGGCGCGAACACTGAAGCTTTCTTT	CSAFQGANTEAFF
TRBV29-1	-	TRBJ2-7	-	TGCAGCGTTGGAGGGCCGGTAGGAATCTACGAGCAGTACTTC	CSVGGPVGIYEQYF
TRBV23-1	TRBD2	TRBJ2-3	once	TGCGCCAGCAGTCAATCGGACTCGACTAGCGGGAACCCAGATACGCAGTATTTT	CASSQSDSTSGNPDTQYF